This TCR beta chain was recovered during a study of cytomegalovirus exposure and HLA in healthy donors. Overall study findings and caveats: Many donors shared some public TCRs, even though most TCR sequences were rare. The authors enumerated 150 to 200 TCR beta chains as linked to cytomegalovirus. DRB1 had the most TCR associations and HLA-C the fewest, a later analysis found, with rates varying by HLA locus.

The germline gives CDR1 SGHRS, CDR2 YFSETQ. The CDR3 loop spans 14 amino acids. V dropped 2 bases and J dropped 2; count of bases not matched to a gene: 3. PCR involved 60 Vbeta and 13 Jbeta primers. Profiled with immunoSEQ multiplex PCR; TCRdb holds only in-frame clones, not every one. The data show approximately 150,000 clones, roughly 75% seen once. In the case of this clone: As yet, its antigen is unknown.

This TCR was recovered from a man aged 18 to 30 in good health and CMV-seropositive. The V call is TRBV5-1, the J call TRBJ2-5; 7 bases match TRBD1. The sequencing sample was made of PBMCs. This CDR3 is CASSLDRVQETQYF. The DNA for the CDR3 is TGCGCCAGCAGCTTAGACAGGGTGCAAGAGACCCAGTACTTC.